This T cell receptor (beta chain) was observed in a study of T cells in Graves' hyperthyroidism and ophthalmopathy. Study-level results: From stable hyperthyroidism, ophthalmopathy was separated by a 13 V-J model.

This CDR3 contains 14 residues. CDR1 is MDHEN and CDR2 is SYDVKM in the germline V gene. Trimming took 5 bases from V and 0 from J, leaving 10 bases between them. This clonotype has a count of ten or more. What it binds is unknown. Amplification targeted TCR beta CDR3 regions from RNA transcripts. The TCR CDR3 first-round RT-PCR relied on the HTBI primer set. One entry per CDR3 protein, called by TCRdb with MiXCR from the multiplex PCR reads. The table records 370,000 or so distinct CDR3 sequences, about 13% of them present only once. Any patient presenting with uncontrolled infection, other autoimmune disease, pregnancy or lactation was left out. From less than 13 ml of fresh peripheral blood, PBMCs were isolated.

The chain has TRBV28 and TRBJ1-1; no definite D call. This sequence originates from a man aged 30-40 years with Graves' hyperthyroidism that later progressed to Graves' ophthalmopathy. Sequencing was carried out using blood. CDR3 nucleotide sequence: TGTGCCAGCAGTCCGATGACCTTGAACACTGAAGCTTTCTTT. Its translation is CASSPMTLNTEAFF.